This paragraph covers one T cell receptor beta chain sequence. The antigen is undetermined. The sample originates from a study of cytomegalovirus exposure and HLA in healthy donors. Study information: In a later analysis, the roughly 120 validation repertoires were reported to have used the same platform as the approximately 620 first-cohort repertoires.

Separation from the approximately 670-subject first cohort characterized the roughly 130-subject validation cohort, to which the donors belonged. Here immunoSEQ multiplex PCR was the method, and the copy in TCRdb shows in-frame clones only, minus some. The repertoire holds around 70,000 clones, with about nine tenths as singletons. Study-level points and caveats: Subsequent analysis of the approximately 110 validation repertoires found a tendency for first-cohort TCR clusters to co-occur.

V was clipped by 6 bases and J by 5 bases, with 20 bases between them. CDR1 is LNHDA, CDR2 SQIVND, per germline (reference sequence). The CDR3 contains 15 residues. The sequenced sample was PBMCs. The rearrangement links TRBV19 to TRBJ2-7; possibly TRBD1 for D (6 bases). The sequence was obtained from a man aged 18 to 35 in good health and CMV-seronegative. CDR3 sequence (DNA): TGTGCCAGTAGGTTTCTTGGGGGCGCAAACCACGAGCAGTACTTC. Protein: CASRFLGGANHEQYF.